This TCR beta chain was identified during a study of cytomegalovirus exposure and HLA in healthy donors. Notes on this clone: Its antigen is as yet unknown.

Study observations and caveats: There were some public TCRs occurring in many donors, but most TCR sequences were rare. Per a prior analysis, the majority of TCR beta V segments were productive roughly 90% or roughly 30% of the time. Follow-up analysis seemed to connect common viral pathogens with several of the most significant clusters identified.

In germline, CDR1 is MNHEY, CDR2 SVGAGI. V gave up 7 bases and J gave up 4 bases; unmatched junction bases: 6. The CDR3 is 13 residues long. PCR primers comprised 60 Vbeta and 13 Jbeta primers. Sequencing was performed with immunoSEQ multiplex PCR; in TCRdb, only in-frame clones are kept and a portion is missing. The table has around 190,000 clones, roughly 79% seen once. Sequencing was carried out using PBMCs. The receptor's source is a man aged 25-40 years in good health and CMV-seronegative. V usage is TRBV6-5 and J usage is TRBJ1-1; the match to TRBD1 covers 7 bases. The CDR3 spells CASTRDSLTEAFF. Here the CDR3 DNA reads TGTGCCAGCACCCGGGACAGTCTCACTGAAGCTTTCTTT.